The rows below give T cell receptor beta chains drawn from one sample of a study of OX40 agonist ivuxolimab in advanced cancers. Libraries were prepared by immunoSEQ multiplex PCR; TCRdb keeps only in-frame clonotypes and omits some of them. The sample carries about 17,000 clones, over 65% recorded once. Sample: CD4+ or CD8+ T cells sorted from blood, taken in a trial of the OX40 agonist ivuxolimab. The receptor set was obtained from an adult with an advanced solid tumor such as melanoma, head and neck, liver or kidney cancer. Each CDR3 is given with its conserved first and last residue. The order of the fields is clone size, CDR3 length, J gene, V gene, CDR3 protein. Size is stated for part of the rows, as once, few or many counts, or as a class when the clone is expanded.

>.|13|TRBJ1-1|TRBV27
CASRLQSSTEAFF
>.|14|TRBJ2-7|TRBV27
CASSSGVDRNEQYF
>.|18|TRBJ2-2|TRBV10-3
CAISEPPGQGAKIGELFF
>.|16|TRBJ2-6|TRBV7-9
CASRLAGASGANVLTF
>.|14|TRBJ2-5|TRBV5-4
CASSLVGSGETQYF
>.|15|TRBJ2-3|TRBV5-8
CASSQPGTSTDTQYF
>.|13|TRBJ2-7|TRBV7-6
CASSLSGSYEQYF
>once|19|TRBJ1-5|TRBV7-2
CASSLVTPGTGVHDQPQHF
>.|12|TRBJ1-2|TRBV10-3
CAIFTGTYGYTF
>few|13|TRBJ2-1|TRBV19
CASSPGGGNEQFF
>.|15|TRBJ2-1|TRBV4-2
CASSAGTSGDNEQFF
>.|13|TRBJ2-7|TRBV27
CASSKGTHQEQYF
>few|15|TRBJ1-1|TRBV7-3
CASSLSDRGATEAFF
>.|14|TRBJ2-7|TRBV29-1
CSVESPGESYEQYF
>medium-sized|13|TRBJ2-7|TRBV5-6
CASSRQDPPEQYF
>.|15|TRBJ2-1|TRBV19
CASSGTSGSFNEQFF
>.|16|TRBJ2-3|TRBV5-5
CASSLVIGKSTDTQYF
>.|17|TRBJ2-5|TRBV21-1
CASQIGTSGSRGETQYF
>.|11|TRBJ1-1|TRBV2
CARQSNTEAFF
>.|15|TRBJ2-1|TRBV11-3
CASSRLSYSGNEQFF
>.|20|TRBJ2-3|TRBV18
CASSLETPRRRTDKTDTQYF
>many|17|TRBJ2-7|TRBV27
CASTPLGTGQHSYEQYF
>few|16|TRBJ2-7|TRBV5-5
CASSLRTPGPRYEQYF
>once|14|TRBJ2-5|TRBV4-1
CASSQVFGAETQYF
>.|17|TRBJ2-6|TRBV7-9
CASSPSDVGGGANVLTF
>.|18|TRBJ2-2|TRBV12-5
CASGTPDPGLANTGELFF
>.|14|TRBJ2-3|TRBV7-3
CASSLSPSTDTQYF
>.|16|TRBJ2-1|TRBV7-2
CASSQGASGRGNEQFF
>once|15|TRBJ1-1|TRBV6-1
CASSENWGAEPEAFF
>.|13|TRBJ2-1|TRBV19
CASSINSGNEQFF
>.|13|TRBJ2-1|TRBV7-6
CASGLAGYNEQFF
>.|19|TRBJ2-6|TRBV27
CASSLSGWTGHSGANVLTF
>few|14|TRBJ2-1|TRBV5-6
CASSSAPNIYEQFF
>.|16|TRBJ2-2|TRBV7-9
CASSLPRGPNTGELFF
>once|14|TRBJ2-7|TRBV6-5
CASRPRTDSYEQYF
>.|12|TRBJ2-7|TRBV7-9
CASSFQGYEQYF
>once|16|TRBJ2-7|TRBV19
CASSSRTGQGVYEQYF
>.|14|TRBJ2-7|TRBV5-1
CASSPGLGNYEQYF
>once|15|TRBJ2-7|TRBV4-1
CASSQASAADYEQYF
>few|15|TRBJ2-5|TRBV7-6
CASSFRSGVGETQYF
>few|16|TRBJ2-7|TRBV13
CASSPPGLAGTYEQYF
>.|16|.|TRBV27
CASSSRLAGGPYEQYF
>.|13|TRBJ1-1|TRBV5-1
CASSQNGGTEAFF
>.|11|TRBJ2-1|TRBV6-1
CASSYGNEQFF
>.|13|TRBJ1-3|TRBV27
CASSFREGNTIYF
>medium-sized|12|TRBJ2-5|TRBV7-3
CASSLAGDRPDF
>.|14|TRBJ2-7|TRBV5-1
CASSLPDSLYEQYF